Below are 32 T cell receptor beta chains sequenced from a single sample in a study of shared clonotypes between healthy human individuals. Naive CD8 isolation took CD45RO-negative cells positively selected for CCR7 and excluded terminally differentiated effector memory CD45RA+ cells. Profiling relied on immunoSEQ multiplex PCR, and the TCRdb table lists in-frame clones only, not all of them. The table has around 1.9 million clones, 85% to 95% seen once; the top ten hold under 2%. Sequenced sample: naive CD8+ T cells from PBMCs. The receptor set was obtained from a man in his late teens or twenties in good health. Some clones in this sample may be carry-over from other donors' samples.

J is TRBJ2-5 and V is TRBV19, with D unclear. Germline CDR1 and CDR2: LNHDA and SQIVND (reference sequence). The length of the CDR3 is 11 residues. V was cut by 4 bases and J by 5 bases, with 5 bases left in between. The CDR3 DNA reads as TGTGCCAGTAGTAACGGTGAGACCCAGTACTTC. It translates to CASSNGETQYF.

Details on this clone: The same CDR3 also results from other DNA sequences found in this sample. The rearrangement uses TRBV19 and TRBJ1-1; D unresolved. Trimming left V 2 bases short and J 1 base short, with 5 bases between. The CDR3 covers 13 residues. Germline V lookup: CDR1 LNHDA, CDR2 SQIVND (reference sequence). CDR3: CASSISGNTEAFF. The CDR3 DNA is TGTGCCAGTAGTATAAGTGGGAACACTGAAGCTTTCTTT.

This chain connects TRBV27 to TRBJ1-5; 7 nucleotides agree with TRBD1. V was pared by 3 bases and J by 6 bases, with 11 bases of the junction left unmatched. Per the germline V gene, CDR1 is MNHEY and CDR2 is SMNVEV (reference sequence). CDR3 size: 16 residues. This CDR3 reads CASSFQGGERGQPQHF. The CDR3 region has the DNA TGTGCCAGCAGTTTTCAAGGGGGCGAGCGGGGTCAGCCCCAGCATTTT.

The chain links TRBV2 to TRBJ2-5; no definite D call. The CDR3 covers 10 residues. V lost 4 bases and J 6 bases, leaving 3 bases between the germline ends. CDR1 is SNHLY, CDR2 FYNNEI, per germline. The CDR3 region is CASSGKTQYF. The CDR3 coding sequence is TGTGCCAGCAGTGGGAAGACCCAGTACTTC.

V and J are TRBV6-5 and TRBJ2-6; maybe TRBD2 (6 bases). Germline-derived CDR1 and CDR2 are MNHEY and SVGAGI. Between the trimmed V and J ends, which lost 4 bases and 13 bases, there was a span of 14 bases. The CDR3 extends over 13 amino acids. The CDR3 DNA is TGTGCCAGCAGTTCTATCAATGGGGGGGTCCTGACTTTC. It codes for CASSSINGGVLTF.

The V and J genes are TRBV7-8 and TRBJ2-1, with D possibly called TRBD1 or TRBD2 (5 bases each). V lost 4 bases, J lost 4 bases, and 14 bases lay in between. Germline V gene data show CDR1 as SGHVS and CDR2 as FQNEAQ. This CDR3 is built from 15 residues. In DNA, the CDR3 is TGTGCCAGCAGCTCTCCCCGGGACGTTTACAATGAGCAGTTCTTC. Protein product: CASSSPRDVYNEQFF.

The rearrangement links TRBV27 to TRBJ2-7; 9 positions match TRBD2. Per the germline V gene, CDR1 is MNHEY and CDR2 is SMNVEV (reference sequence). Trimming took 5 bases from V and 0 from J; bases not matched to a gene: 8. The CDR3 is 16 amino acids. CDR3: CASSPRLAESSYEQYF. The DNA of the CDR3 is TGTGCCAGCAGTCCAAGACTAGCGGAAAGCTCCTACGAGCAGTACTTC.

The chain links TRBV27 to TRBJ2-1, with 8 bases matching TRBD2. The trim removed 2 bases at V and 6 bases at J, leaving 6 bases unmatched. From germline, CDR1 is MNHEY and CDR2 SMNVEV (reference sequence). The CDR3 length is 15 residues. The CDR3 coding sequence is TGTGCCAGCAGTTTAACGGCTAGCGGGTTCAATGAGCAGTTCTTC. Its translation: CASSLTASGFNEQFF.

J is TRBJ2-1 and V is TRBV7-8, with unresolved D. The V end lost 5 bases, the J end lost 3 bases, and 8 bases lay between the germline ends. Per germline, CDR1 SGHVS and CDR2 FQNEAQ. This CDR3 has 13 residues. The CDR3, as DNA: TGTGCCAGCAGCCAGAAGGGCTACAATGAGCAGTTCTTC. Translation gives CASSQKGYNEQFF.

For this clone: The same CDR3 arises from other DNA sequences in this sample as well. This rearrangement joins TRBV28 to TRBJ1-5, with D unclear. V was pared by 6 bases and J by 0 bases, with 9 bases between. Germline loops: CDR1 MDHEN, CDR2 SYDVKM. The CDR3 is made up of 14 amino acids. The CDR3 is CASSPTSSNQPQHF. The CDR3, as DNA: TGTGCCAGCAGCCCAACCTCTAGCAATCAGCCCCAGCATTTT.

As to this clone: Other nucleotide sequences in the sample specify the same CDR3. The CDR3: CASSLWQGAYEQYF. The CDR3 DNA is TGTGCCAGCAGTTTGTGGCAGGGGGCGTACGAGCAGTACTTC. The rearrangement joins TRBV28 to TRBJ2-7; TRBD1 matches at 8 bases. The trim removed 3 bases at V and 4 bases at J, leaving 5 bases unmatched. CDR1 and CDR2 (germline): MDHEN, SYDVKM. This CDR3 comprises 14 residues.

The rearrangement joins TRBV28 to TRBJ2-1; 7 bases agree with TRBD2. This CDR3 region has 17 residues. V gave up 7 bases and J gave up 3 bases; unmatched junction bases: 15. In germline, CDR1 is MDHEN, CDR2 SYDVKM. The CDR3 DNA reads as TGTGCCAGCATGCGGCTAGCGGAGGGACCCCGCTACAATGAGCAGTTCTTC. It codes for CASMRLAEGPRYNEQFF.

Concerning this clone itself: In the same sample, other DNA sequences code for this CDR3. V is TRBV4-1 and J is TRBJ2-5; D unresolved. This CDR3 has 14 residues. In germline, CDR1 is MGHRA, CDR2 YSYEKL. The germline V and J ends were trimmed by 0 bases and 3 bases, with 8 bases remaining between them. As DNA, the CDR3 is TGCGCCAGCAGCCAAGATCCCGGAGAAGAGACCCAGTACTTC. Translating it yields CASSQDPGEETQYF.

V and J are TRBV28 and TRBJ2-5, with D perhaps matching TRBD1 (6 bases). Per the germline V gene, CDR1 is MDHEN and CDR2 is SYDVKM. Trimming stripped 7 bases from V and 5 bases from J, with 8 bases between. CDR3 length: 11 amino acids. The CDR3: CASNQGETQYF. CDR3 nucleotide sequence: TGTGCCAGCAACCAGGGGGAGACCCAGTACTTC. Full variable domain (remainder filled in from reference TRBV28 and TRBJ2-5): DVKVTQSSRYLVKRTGEKVFLECVQDMDHENMFWYRQDPGLGLRLIYFSYDVKMKEKGDIPEGYSVSREKKERFSLILESASTNQTSMYLCASNQGETQYFGPGTRLLVL.

The chain has TRBV5-4 and TRBJ1-2, with D hard to call. Trimming took off 5 bases at V and 1 base at J, with 12 bases between the two ends. The CDR3 covers 14 residues. Germline V gene lookup returns CDR1 SGHNT and CDR2 YYREEE (reference sequence). CDR3 DNA: TGTGCCAGCAGGGGCGGGGAAAATAACTATGGCTACACCTTC. Protein product: CASRGGENNYGYTF. The full variable domain, completed using reference TRBV5-4 and TRBJ1-2, is ETGVTQSPTHLIKTRGQQVTLRCSSQSGHNTVSWYQQALGQGPQFIFQYYREEENGRGNFPPRFSGLQFPNYSSELNVNALELDDSALYLCASRGGENNYGYTFGSGTRLTVV.

The chain employs TRBV4-1 and TRBJ1-1; D not certain. The germline gives CDR1 MGHRA, CDR2 YSYEKL. Deletions cut 1 base from V and 6 bases from J, with 3 bases between. This CDR3 contains 11 residues. As DNA, the CDR3 is TGCGCCAGCAGCCAAGCCGCTGAAGCTTTCTTT. Translating gives CASSQAAEAFF.

CDR3 nucleotides: TGTGCCAGCTCTAGCGGGAGGTACAACGGGGAGCTGTTTTTT. Protein sequence: CASSSGRYNGELFF. This chain connects TRBV28 to TRBJ2-2; 11 positions match TRBD2. Trimming removed 8 bases from V and 7 bases from J; junction bases left unmatched: 6. CDR1 MDHEN and CDR2 SYDVKM come from the germline V gene. This CDR3 has 14 amino acids.

This clone was seen just once. The rearrangement links TRBV10-3 to TRBJ2-7, with 10 nucleotides matching TRBD2. The CDR3 sequence is 14 residues long. Per the germline V gene, CDR1 is ENHRY and CDR2 is SYGVKD. V was clipped by 4 bases and J by 7 bases; unmatched bases: 7. The CDR3 region is CAISVLAGVEEQYF. CDR3 bases: TGTGCCATCAGTGTGCTAGCGGGAGTCGAAGAGCAGTACTTC.

This sequence joins TRBV7-9 and TRBJ2-7; 9 bases match TRBD1. The CDR3 runs to 13 residues. V was clipped by 3 bases and J by 6 bases; unmatched bases: 3. Germline V gene sequence: CDR1 SEHNR, CDR2 FQNEAQ (reference sequence). Here the CDR3 DNA reads TGTGCCAGCAGCTTGACAGGGGGACGCGAGCAGTACTTC. Residues: CASSLTGGREQYF.

The chain uses TRBV4-1 and TRBJ2-5; TRBD1 agrees at 7 bases. Germline V gene lookup returns CDR1 MGHRA and CDR2 YSYEKL. V trimming: 2 bases; J trimming: 5 bases; junction bases outside the gene matches: 5. This CDR3 region has 14 residues. CDR3: CASSQYRGGETQYF. In DNA, the CDR3 is TGCGCCAGCAGCCAATACAGGGGCGGGGAGACCCAGTACTTC.

The V gene is TRBV4-1, the J gene TRBJ2-1, with D perhaps being TRBD1 or TRBD2 (6 bases each). Germline-derived CDR1 and CDR2 are MGHRA and YSYEKL. The V end was cut by 3 bases, the J end by 2 bases, with 14 bases between. CDR3 length: 16 residues. Written as DNA, the CDR3 is TGCGCCAGCAGCCAGGTCGGAGGGGGGACCTACAATGAGCAGTTCTTC. Translated, it gives CASSQVGGGTYNEQFF.

This chain links TRBV18 with TRBJ2-2; D possibly uses TRBD1 or TRBD2 (5 bases each). The length of the CDR3 is 17 residues. The germline gives CDR1 KGHSH, CDR2 LQKENI. With 1 base removed from V and 6 bases from J, the gap between germline ends came to 18 bases. Here the CDR3 DNA reads TGTGCCAGCTCACCACTAGGGACGGAACTCCCACCCGGGGAGCTGTTTTTT. Amino acid sequence: CASSPLGTELPPGELFF.

The chain recombines TRBV11-3 with TRBJ2-2, with TRBD2 matching over 7 bases. This CDR3 is 15 amino acids long. Germline CDR1 reads SGHNT; CDR2 reads YENEEA. Trimming at V came to 5 bases and at J to 4 bases, leaving 7 bases not matched to a gene. The chain's CDR3 is CASSPRGGGTGELFF. CDR3 DNA sequence: TGTGCCAGCAGCCCTCGCGGGGGAGGCACCGGGGAGCTGTTTTTT.

This clone is a singleton in its sample. The chain employs TRBV13 and TRBJ2-5; D not resolved. V lost 5 bases and J lost 5, with 15 bases in between. The CDR3 consists of 14 residues. Germline V gene data show CDR1 as PRHDT and CDR2 as FYEKMQ (reference sequence). CDR3 in amino acids: CASSTRADWETQYF. The CDR3 nucleotides read TGTGCCAGCAGCACCCGGGCCGACTGGGAGACCCAGTACTTC.

This rearrangement joins TRBV7-2 to TRBJ2-1; 12 bases are shared with TRBD2. CDR1 is SGHTA and CDR2 is FQGNSA in the germline V gene. The V gene end was trimmed by 5 bases and the J gene end by 8 bases; junction bases not matched to a gene: 7. The CDR3 length is 15 residues. CDR3 DNA: TGTGCCAGCAGCCCCCGACTAGCGGGAGCCCATGAGCAGTTCTTC. Residues: CASSPRLAGAHEQFF.

The chain couples TRBV19 to TRBJ1-5, with a tentative D call TRBD1 (5 bases). The CDR3 runs 16 residues. V gave up 6 bases and J gave up 3 bases, with 18 bases separating them. The germline CDR1 and CDR2 sequences are LNHDA and SQIVND (reference sequence). CDR3 protein: CASSLERGVYNQPQHF. The CDR3 DNA sequence: TGTGCCAGTAGCTTAGAGCGGGGGGTGTACAATCAGCCCCAGCATTTT. The full variable domain, with the rest looked up from reference TRBV19 and TRBJ1-5, is DGGITQSPKYLFRKEGQNVTLSCEQNLNHDAMYWYRQDPGQGLRLIYYSQIVNDFQKGDIAEGYSVSREKKESFPLTVTSAQKNPTAFYLCASSLERGVYNQPQHFGDGTRLSIL.

The chain uses TRBV7-9 and TRBJ2-7; 8 bases line up with TRBD1. The V gene end was trimmed by 5 bases and the J gene end by 0 bases; junction bases not matched to a gene: 9. Looked up from germline, CDR1 is SEHNR and CDR2 is FQNEAQ (reference sequence). This CDR3 has 16 amino acids. CDR3: CASSVRGQDFSYEQYF. CDR3 coding DNA: TGTGCCAGCAGCGTGCGGGGACAGGACTTCTCCTACGAGCAGTACTTC.

This clone showed up just once. The chain couples TRBV27 to TRBJ1-2; TRBD1 matches at 7 bases. CDR3 length: 14 amino acids. After removal of 1 base from V and 6 bases from J, the junction contained 5 bases not matched to a gene. The germline V gene encodes CDR1 MNHEY and CDR2 SMNVEV (reference sequence). The CDR3 protein is CASSLLRTGDGYTF. The CDR3 region has the DNA TGTGCCAGCAGTTTATTGAGGACAGGCGATGGCTACACCTTC.

This clone was seen just once. This sequence joins TRBV29-1 and TRBJ2-3; D is unresolved. Germline values: CDR1 SQVTM, CDR2 ANQGSEA. V shed 6 bases and J shed 7 bases, with 5 bases lying between them. The CDR3 has 9 residues. CDR3 DNA sequence: TGCAGCGTAGGAAATACGCAGTATTTT. Protein sequence: CSVGNTQYF.

This clone was observed once. The chain combines TRBV27 with TRBJ2-7; D perhaps matches TRBD1 (6 bases). The CDR3 totals 16 residues. V gave up 6 bases and J gave up 4 bases, with 22 bases separating them. Germline CDR1 reads MNHEY; CDR2 reads SMNVEV (reference sequence). This CDR3 reads CASSQINRVANYEQYF. For the CDR3, the DNA is TGTGCCAGCAGCCAAATCAACAGGGTTGCCAATTACGAGCAGTACTTC.

Turning to this clone: The sample carries other DNA sequences with the same CDR3. The gene calls are TRBV19 and TRBJ1-1, with a weak D call TRBD1 (5 bases). V shed 2 bases and J shed 3 bases, with 7 bases lying between them. This CDR3 has 13 residues. Per the germline V gene, CDR1 is LNHDA and CDR2 is SQIVND (reference sequence). Here the CDR3 DNA reads TGTGCCAGTAGTATAAGGGGTTACACTGAAGCTTTCTTT. This encodes CASSIRGYTEAFF.

The rearrangement joins TRBV10-3 to TRBJ2-7; no firm D call. CDR1 is ENHRY and CDR2 is SYGVKD in the germline V gene. This CDR3 comprises 13 residues. The V end lost 0 bases, the J end lost 4 bases, and 7 bases lay between the germline ends. The CDR3 here is CAISESMTYEQYF. The CDR3 DNA follows: TGTGCCATCAGTGAGTCCATGACGTACGAGCAGTACTTC.